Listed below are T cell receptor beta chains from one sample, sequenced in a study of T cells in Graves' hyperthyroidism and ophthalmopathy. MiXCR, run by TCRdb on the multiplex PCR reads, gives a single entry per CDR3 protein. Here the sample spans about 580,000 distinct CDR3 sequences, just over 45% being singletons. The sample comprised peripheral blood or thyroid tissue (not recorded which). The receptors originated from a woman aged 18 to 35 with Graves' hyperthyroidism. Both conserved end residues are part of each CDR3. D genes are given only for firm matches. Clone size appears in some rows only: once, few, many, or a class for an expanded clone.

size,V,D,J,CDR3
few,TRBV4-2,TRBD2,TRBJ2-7,CASSQERTSGPQSYEQYF
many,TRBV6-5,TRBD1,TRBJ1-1,CASSIQGAGGAFF
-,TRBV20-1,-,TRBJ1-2,CSADPDRKNTGGYTF
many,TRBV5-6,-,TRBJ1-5,CASSLGQTRSNQPQHF
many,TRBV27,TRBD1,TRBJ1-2,CASSLLQGADGYTF
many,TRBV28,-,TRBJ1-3,CASVGRGNTIYF
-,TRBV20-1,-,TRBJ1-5,CSASAPVPSNQPQHF
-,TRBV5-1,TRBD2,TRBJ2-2,CASSLTSGLANTGELFF
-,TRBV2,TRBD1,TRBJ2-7,CASSADRGVQPQQYF
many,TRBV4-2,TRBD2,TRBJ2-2,CASSQEALAGNTGELFF
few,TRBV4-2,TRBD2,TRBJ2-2,CASNGGTSGRSGTGELFF
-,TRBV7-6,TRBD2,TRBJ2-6,CASSSHGLAGRSGANVLTF
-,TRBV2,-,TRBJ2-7,CASSEGLDFSYEQYF
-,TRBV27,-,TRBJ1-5,CASKTADSNQPQHF
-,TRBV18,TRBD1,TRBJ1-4,CASSPTTGSNEKLFF
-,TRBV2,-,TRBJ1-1,CASSDQAGAVNTEAFF
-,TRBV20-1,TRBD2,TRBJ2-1,CSASVRLAGGLNEQFF
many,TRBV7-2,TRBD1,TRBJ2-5,CASSPDRDSQETQYF
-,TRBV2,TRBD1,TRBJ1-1,CATRDSNTEAFF
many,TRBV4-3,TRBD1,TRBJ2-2,CASSFDRGRGTGELFF
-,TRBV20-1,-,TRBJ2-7,CSASFAFAPYEQYF
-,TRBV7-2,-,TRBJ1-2,CASSNRREYGYTF
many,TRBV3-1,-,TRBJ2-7,CASSPGHPHEQYF
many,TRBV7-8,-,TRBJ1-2,CASSIQGPLHYGYTF
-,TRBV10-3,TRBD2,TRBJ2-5,CAISDSRLAGELYQETQYF
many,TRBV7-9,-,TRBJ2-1,CASGRWEDEQFF
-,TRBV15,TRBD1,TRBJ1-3,CATSSPDRDSGNTIYF
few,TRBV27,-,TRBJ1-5,CASSHLYQPQHF
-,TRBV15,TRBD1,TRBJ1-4,CATSMRTGNEKLFF
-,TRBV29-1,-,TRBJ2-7,CSTSGVLRYEQYF
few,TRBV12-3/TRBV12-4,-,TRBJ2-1,CASSFRPPNNEQFF
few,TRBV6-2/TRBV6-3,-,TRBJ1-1,CASSSRGWEAEAFF
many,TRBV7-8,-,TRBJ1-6,CASRPVGSSYNSPLHF
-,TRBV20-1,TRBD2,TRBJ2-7,CSARAGLAGGPDEQYF
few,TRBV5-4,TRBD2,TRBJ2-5,CASSLAGSGRNVETQYF
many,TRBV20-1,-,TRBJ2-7,CSARVAGTDEQYF